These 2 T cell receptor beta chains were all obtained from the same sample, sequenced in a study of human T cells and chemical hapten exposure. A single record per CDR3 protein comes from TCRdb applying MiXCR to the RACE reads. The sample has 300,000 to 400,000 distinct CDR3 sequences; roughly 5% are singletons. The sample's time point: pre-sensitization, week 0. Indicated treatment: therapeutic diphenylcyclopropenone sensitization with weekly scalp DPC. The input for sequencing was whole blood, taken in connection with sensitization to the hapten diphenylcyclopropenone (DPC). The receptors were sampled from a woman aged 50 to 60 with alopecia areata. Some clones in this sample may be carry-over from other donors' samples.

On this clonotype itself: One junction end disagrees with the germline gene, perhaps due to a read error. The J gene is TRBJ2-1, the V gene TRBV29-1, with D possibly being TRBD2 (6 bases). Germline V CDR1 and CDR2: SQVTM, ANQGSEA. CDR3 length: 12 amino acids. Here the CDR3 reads CSARDSSNEQFF. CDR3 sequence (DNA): TGCAGCGCCCGGGACTCCTCCAATGAGCAGTTCTTC.

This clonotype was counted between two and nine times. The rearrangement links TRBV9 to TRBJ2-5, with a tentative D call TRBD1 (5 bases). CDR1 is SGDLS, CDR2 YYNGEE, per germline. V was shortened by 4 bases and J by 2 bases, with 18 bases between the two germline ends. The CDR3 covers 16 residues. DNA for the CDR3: TGTGCCAGCAGCCTCAACGAAGGGGTACCACAAGAGACCCAGTACTTC. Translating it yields CASSLNEGVPQETQYF.